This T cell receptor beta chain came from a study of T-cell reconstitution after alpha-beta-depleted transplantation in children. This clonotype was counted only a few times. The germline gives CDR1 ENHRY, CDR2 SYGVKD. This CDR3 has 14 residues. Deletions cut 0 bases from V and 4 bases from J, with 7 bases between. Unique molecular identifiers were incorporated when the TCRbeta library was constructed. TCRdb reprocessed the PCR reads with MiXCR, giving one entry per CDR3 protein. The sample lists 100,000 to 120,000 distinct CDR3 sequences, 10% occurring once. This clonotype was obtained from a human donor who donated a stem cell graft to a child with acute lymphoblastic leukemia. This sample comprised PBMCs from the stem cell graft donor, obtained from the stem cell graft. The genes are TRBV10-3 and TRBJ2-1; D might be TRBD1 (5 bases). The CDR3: CAISESGQYNEQFF. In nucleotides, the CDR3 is TGTGCCATCAGTGAGTCTGGACAATACAATGAGCAGTTCTTC.